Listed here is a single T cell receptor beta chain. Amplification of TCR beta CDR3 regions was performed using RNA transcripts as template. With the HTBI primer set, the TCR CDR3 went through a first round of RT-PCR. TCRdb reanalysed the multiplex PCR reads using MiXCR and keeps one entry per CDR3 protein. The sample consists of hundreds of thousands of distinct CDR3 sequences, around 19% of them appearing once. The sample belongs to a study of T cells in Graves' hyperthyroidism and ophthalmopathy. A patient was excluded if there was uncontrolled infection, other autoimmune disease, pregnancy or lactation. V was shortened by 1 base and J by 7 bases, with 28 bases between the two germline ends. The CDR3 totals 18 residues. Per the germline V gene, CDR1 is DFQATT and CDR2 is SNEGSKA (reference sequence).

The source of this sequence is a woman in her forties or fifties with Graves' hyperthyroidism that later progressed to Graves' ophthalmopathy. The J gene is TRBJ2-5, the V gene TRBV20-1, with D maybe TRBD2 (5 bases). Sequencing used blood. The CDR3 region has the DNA TGCAGTGCTAGAGTCAACTATGATCTCGGAGGCAACCCAGGGACCCAGTACTTC. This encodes CSARVNYDLGGNPGTQYF.